This T cell receptor beta chain emerged from a study of graft-versus-host responses after intestinal transplantation. Study information: Transplantation in recipients was multivisceral, liver-intestinal, or isolated intestinal. Among the recipients, all got anti-thymocyte globulin induction and then tacrolimus and steroids for roughly three years. Study observations and caveats: GvH clone levels peaked in circulation, and this peak was associated with early post-transplant HvG declines. Among recipient marrow samples, GvH clones were found; some appeared first in ileum or blood.

Worth noting for this clone: No antigen is known for it.

The data were produced by immunoSEQ multiplex PCR, yet TCRdb's version contains in-frame clones alone and is incomplete. This repertoire shows more than 90,000 clones, around nine tenths found once; its top ten account for 0.2% to 0.25%. The sequenced sample was unstimulated CD4+ T cells sorted from spleen or lymph node cells, obtained before transplant. The source of this sequence is a human donor who was the organ donor for an intestinal transplant.

The CDR3 nucleotides read TGTGCCAGCCGGGGGGGTTTGCTCTCTCGGGGAAACACTGAAGCTTTCTTT. Translating it yields CASRGGLLSRGNTEAFF. The genes are TRBV27 and TRBJ1-1; a weak D match, TRBD1 (5 bases). Germline CDR1 MNHEY, CDR2 SMNVEV (reference sequence). Trimming shortened V by 8 bases and J by 2 bases, and 24 bases separated the two germline ends. The CDR3 totals 17 residues.